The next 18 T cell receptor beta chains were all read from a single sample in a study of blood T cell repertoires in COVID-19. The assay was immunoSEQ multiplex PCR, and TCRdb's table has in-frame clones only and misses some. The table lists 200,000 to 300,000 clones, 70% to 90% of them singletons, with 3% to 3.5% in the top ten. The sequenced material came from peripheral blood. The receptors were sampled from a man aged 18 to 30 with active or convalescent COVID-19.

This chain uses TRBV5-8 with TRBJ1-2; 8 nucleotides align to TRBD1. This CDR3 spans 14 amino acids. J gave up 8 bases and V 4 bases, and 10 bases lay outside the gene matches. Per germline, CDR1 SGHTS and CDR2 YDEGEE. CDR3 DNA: TGTGCCAGCAGCGGTATGAAGACAGGGGAAGGCTACACCTTC. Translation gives CASSGMKTGEGYTF. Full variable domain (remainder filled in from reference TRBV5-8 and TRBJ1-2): EAGVTQSPTHLIKTRGQQATLRCSPISGHTSVYWYQQALGLGLQFLLWYDEGEERNRGNFPPRFSGRQFPNYSSELNVNALELEDSALYLCASSGMKTGEGYTFGSGTRLTVV.

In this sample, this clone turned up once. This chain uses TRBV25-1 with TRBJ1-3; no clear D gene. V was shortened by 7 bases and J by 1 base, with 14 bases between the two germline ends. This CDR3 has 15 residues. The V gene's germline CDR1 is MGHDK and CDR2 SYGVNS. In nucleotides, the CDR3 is TGTGCCAGCACCTCAGGCCATACTTCTGGAAACACCATATATTTT. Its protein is CASTSGHTSGNTIYF.

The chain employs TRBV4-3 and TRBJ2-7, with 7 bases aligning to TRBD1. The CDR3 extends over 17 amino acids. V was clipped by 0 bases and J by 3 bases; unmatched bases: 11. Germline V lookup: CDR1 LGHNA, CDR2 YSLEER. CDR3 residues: CASSQDDTGVRSYEQYF. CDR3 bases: TGCGCCAGCAGCCAAGATGATACAGGGGTTAGAAGCTACGAGCAGTACTTC.

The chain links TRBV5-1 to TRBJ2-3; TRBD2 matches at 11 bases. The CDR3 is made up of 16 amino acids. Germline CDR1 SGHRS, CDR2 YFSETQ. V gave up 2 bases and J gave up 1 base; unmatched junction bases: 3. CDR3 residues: CASSFLAGGRTDTQYF. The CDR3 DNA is TGCGCCAGCAGCTTCCTAGCGGGGGGACGCACAGATACGCAGTATTTT.

The CDR3: CASSSGTGGSNQPQHF. In nucleotides, the CDR3 is TGTGCCAGCAGCTCGGGGACAGGGGGAAGCAATCAGCCCCAGCATTTT. V gene TRBV5-8 combines with J gene TRBJ1-5; 11 nucleotides align to TRBD1. Germline assignment: CDR1 SGHTS and CDR2 YDEGEE. The CDR3 consists of 16 residues. The V segment lost 3 bases and the J segment 1 base; nucleotides outside the gene matches: 3.

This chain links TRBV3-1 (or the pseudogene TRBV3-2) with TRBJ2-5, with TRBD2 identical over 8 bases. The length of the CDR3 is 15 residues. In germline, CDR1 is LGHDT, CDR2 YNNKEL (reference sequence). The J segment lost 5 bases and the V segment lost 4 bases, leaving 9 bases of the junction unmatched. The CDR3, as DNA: TGTGCCAGCAGCCCGGGGCCGGGGGGGCTTGAGACCCAGTACTTC. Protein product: CASSPGPGGLETQYF.

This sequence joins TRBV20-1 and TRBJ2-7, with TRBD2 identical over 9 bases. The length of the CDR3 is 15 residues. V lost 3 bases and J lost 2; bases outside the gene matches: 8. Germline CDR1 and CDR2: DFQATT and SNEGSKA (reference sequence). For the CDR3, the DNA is TGCAGTGCTAGTCCGACTAGCGGAGGAACCTACGAGCAGTACTTC. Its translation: CSASPTSGGTYEQYF.

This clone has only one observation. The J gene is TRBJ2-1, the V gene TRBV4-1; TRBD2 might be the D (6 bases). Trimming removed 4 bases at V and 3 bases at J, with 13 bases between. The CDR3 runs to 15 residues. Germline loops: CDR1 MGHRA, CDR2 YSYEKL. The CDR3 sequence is CASSRREEVYNEQFF. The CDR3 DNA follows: TGCGCCAGCAGCCGGAGGGAGGAGGTCTACAATGAGCAGTTCTTC.

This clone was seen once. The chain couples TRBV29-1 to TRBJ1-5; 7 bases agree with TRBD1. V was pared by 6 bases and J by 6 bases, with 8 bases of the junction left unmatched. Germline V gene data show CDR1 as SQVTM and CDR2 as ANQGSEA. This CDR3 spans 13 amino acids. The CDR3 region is CSVADRVGQPQHF. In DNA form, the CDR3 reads TGCAGCGTAGCTGACAGGGTTGGTCAGCCCCAGCATTTT.

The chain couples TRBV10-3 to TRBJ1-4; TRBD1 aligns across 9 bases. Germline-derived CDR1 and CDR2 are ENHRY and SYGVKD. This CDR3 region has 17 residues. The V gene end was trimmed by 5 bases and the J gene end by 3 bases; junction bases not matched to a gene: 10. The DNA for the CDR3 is TGTGCCATCAGTCCCCAGACAGGGGGGCGTCCTAATGAAAAACTGTTTTTT. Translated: CAISPQTGGRPNEKLFF.

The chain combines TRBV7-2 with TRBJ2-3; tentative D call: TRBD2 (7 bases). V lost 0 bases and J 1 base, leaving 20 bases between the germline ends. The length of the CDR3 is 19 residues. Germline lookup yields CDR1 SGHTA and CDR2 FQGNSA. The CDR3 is CASSLAPAGSAGGTDTQYF. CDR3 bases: TGTGCCAGCAGCTTAGCGCCAGCGGGGTCTGCAGGGGGCACAGATACGCAGTATTTT.

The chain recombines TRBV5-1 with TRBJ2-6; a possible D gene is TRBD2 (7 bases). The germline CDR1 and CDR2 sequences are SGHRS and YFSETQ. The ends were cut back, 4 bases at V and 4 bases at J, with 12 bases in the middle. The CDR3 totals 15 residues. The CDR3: CASSRGAEGANVLTF. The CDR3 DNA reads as TGCGCCAGCAGCCGGGGGGCGGAGGGGGCCAACGTCCTGACTTTC.

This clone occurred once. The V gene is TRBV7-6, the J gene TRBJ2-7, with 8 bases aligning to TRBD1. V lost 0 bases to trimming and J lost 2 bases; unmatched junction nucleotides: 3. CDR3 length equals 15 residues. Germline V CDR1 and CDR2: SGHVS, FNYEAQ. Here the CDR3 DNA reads TGTGCCAGCAGCTTAGCAAAACAGGGGGCCTACGAGCAGTACTTC. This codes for CASSLAKQGAYEQYF.

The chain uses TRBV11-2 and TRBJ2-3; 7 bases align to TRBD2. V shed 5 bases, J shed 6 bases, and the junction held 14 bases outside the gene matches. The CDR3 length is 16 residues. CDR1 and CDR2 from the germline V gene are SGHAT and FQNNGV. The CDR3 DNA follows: TGTGCCAGCAGCGTCACCGGGACTACCCAATTGGATACGCAGTATTTT. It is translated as CASSVTGTTQLDTQYF.

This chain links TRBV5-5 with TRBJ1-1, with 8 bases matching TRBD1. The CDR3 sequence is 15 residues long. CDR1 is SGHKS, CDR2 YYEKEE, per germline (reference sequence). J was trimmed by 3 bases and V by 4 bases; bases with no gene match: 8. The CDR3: CASSGFQGADTEAFF. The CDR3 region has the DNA TGTGCCAGCAGCGGATTTCAGGGGGCCGACACTGAAGCTTTCTTT.

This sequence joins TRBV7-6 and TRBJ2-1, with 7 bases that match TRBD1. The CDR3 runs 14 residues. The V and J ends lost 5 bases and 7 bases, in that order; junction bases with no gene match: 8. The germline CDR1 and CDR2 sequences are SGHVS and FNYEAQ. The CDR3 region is CASSPRDRQNEQFF. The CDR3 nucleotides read TGTGCCAGCAGCCCACGGGACAGACAGAATGAGCAGTTCTTC.

The CDR3 bases are TGTGCCACCAGCATAGGACAGGGCTTGTCTCAGCCCCAGCATTTT. Translated, it gives CATSIGQGLSQPQHF. V is TRBV15 and J is TRBJ1-5; 8 bases are shared with TRBD1. The CDR3 is 15 amino acids. CDR1 LNHNV and CDR2 YYDKDF come from the germline V gene (reference sequence). Unmatched junction bases numbered 8, after V lost 4 bases and J lost 6 bases. Complete variable domain (other parts from reference TRBV15 and TRBJ1-5): DAMVIQNPRYQVTQFGKPVTLSCSQTLNHNVMYWYQQKSSQAPKLLFHYYDKDFNNEADTPDNFQSRRPNTSFCFLDIRSPGLGDTAMYLCATSIGQGLSQPQHFGDGTRLSIL.

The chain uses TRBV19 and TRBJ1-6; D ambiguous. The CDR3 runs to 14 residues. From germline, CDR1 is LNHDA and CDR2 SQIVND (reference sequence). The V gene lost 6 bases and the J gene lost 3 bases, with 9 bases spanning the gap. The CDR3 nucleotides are TGTGCCAGTAGCCCTCCAGGCTATAATTCACCCCTCCACTTT. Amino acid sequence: CASSPPGYNSPLHF. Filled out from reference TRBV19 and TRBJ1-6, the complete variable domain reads DGGITQSPKYLFRKEGQNVTLSCEQNLNHDAMYWYRQDPGQGLRLIYYSQIVNDFQKGDIAEGYSVSREKKESFPLTVTSAQKNPTAFYLCASSPPGYNSPLHFGNGTRLTVT.